The source of this TCR beta chain is a study of T cell changes during pregnancy in multiple sclerosis. Germline V gene sequence: CDR1 MGHRA, CDR2 YSYEKL. Trimming took off 1 base at V and 1 base at J, with 7 bases between the two ends. CDR3 length: 15 residues. Data came from immunoSEQ multiplex PCR; TCRdb stores just in-frame clones and leaves some out. Altogether about 43,000 clones are present, 88% being singletons, with the ten largest covering around 5.1%. This sequence was found in a female donor in good health, enrolled as a control in a pregnancy study. The sequences come from peripheral blood, collected in the first trimester of pregnancy. The rearrangement joins TRBV4-1 to TRBJ2-2; D gene ambiguous. The CDR3 here is CASSQVGKNTGELFF. The CDR3 DNA sequence: TGCGCCAGCAGCCAAGTTGGCAAGAACACCGGGGAGCTGTTTTTT.